This TCR beta chain comes out of a study of cytotoxic CD8 clonotypes in ibrutinib-treated CLL. The data were produced by immunoSEQ multiplex PCR, yet TCRdb's version contains in-frame clones alone and is incomplete. The sample lists roughly 220,000 clones, more than 75% occurring once. Germline CDR1 MGHDK, CDR2 SYGVNS. This CDR3 contains 13 residues. Trimming pared 7 bases from V and 1 base from J, leaving 10 bases between. Sequenced material: PBMCs, taken after 12 months of ibrutinib treatment. V is TRBV25-1 and J is TRBJ1-1, with D uncertain. The source is a human donor with chronic lymphocytic leukemia. CDR3 in DNA: TGTGCCAGCAATGTTCAAGGGAACACTGAAGCTTTCTTT. Translation: CASNVQGNTEAFF. The full variable domain, in which reference TRBV25-1 and TRBJ1-1 provide the parts outside the CDR3, is EADIYQTPRYLVIGTGKKITLECSQTMGHDKMYWYQQDPGMELHLIHYSYGVNSTEKGDLSSESTVSRIRTEHFPLTLESARPSHTSQYLCASNVQGNTEAFFGQGTRLTVV.